This entry is about one TCR beta chain. Mismatch with germline at one junction end may stem from a read error. This sample is part of a study of blood T cell repertoires in COVID-19. Original analysis: Reference gene primer amplification gave nucleated cell count estimates. Using immunoSEQ multiplex PCR, the repertoire was profiled, and TCRdb retains in-frame clones only, with some absent. V and J calls and clone size are copied from that table; D and trimming were computed from the DNA. The sample includes about 150,000 clones, 87% of them seen just once. CDR3 size: 15 residues. The germline gives CDR1 MDHEN, CDR2 SYDVKM.

The V and J genes are TRBV28 and TRBJ1-1; the match to TRBD1 covers 9 bases. This sequence originates from a man older than 75 with acute or convalescent COVID-19. Sequencing used peripheral blood. This CDR3 is CASRAPGQGGPTPDF. The CDR3 region has the DNA TGTGCCAGCCGTGCTCCGGGACAGGGAGGTCCCACCCCTGACTTT.